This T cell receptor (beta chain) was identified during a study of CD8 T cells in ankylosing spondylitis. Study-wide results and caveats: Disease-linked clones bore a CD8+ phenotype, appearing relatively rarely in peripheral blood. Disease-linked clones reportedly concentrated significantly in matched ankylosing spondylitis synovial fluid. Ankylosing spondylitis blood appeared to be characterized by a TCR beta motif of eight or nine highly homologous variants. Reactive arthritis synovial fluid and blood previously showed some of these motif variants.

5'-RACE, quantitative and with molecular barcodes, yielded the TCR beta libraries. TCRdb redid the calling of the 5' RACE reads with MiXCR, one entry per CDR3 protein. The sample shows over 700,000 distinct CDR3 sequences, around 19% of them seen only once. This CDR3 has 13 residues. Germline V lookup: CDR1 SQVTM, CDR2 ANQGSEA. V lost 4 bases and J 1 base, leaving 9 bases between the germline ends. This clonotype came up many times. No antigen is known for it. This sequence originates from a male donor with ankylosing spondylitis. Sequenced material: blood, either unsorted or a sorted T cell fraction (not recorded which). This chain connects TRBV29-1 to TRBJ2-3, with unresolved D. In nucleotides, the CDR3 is TGCAGCGTTGGGACCCCGGGCACAGATACGCAGTATTTT. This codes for CSVGTPGTDTQYF.